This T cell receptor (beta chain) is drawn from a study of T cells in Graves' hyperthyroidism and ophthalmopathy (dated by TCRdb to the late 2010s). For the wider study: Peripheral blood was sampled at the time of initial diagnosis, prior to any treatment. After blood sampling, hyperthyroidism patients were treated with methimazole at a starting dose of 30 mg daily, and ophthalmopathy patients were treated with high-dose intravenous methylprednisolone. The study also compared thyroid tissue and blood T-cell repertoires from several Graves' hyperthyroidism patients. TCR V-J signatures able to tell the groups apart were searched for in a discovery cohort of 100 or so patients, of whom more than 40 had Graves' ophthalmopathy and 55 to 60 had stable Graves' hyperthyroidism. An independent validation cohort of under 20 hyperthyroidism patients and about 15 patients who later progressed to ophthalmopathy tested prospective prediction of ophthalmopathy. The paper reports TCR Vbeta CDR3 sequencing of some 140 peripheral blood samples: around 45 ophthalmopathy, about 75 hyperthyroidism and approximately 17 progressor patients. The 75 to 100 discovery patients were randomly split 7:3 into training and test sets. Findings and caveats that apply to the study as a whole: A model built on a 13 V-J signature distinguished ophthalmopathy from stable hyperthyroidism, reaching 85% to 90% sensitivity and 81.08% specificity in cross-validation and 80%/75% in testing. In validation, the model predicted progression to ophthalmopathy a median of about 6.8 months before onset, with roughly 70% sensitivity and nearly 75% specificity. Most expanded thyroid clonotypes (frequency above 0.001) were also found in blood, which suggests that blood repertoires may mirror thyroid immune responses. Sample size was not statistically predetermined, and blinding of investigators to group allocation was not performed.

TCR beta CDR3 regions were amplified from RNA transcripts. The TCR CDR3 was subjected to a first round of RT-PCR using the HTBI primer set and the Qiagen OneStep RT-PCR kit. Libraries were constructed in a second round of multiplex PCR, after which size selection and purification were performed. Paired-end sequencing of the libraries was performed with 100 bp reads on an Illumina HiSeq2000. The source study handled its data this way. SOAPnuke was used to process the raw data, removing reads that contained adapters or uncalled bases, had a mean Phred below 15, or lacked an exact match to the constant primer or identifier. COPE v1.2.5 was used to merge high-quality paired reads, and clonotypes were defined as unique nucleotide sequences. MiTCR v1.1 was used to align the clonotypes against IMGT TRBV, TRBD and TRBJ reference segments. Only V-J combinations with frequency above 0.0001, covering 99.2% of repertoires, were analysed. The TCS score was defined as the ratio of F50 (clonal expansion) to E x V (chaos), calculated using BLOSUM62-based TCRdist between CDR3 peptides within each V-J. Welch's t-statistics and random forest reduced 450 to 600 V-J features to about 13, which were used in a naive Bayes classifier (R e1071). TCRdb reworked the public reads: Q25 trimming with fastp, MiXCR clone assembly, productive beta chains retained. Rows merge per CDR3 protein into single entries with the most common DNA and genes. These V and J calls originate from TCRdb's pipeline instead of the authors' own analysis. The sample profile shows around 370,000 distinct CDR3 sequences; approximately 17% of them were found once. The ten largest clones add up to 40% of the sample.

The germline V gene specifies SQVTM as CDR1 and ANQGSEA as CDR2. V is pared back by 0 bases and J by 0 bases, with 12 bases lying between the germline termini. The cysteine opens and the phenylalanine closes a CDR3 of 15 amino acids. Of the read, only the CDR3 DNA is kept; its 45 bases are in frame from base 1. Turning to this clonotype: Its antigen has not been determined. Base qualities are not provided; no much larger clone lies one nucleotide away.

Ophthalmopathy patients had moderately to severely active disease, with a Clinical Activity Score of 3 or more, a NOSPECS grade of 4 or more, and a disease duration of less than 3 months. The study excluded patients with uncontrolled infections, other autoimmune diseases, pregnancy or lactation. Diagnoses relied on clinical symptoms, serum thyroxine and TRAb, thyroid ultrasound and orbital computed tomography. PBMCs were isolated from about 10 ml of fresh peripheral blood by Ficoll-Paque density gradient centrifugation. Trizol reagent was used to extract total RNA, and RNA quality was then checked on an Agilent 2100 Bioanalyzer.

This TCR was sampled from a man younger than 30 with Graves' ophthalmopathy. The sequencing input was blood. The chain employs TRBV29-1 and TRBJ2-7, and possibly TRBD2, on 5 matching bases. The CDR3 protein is CSVEDGKEASYEQYF. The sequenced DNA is TGCAGCGTTGAAGATGGGAAGGAGGCCTCCTACGAGCAGTACTTC.